What follows are 3 T cell receptor beta chains derived from one specimen sequenced in a study of blood T cells in healthy people across ages (dated by TCRdb to the mid-2010s). Library prep was done by 5' RACE. The sequencer was an Illumina HiSeq 2500. A second PCR of roughly 7 to 11 cycles was performed with a sample-barcoded 5' primer and a J-beta primer mix. TCRdb trimmed public reads at Q25 via fastp, called clones via MiXCR and kept in-frame beta chains. Rows merge per CDR3 protein into single entries with the most common DNA and genes. The sample yields 790,000 or so distinct CDR3 sequences; roughly 50% were counted once. The ten biggest clones cover roughly 25% of the sample. Sequencing was performed on blood. These receptors were taken from a man in his forties in good health.

This clonotype appeared once. This rearrangement joins TRBV6-1 to TRBJ2-6; D not certain. The V end lost 4 bases, the J end lost 0 bases, and 7 bases lay between the germline ends. CDR3 length equals 15 residues. CDR1 and CDR2 from the germline V gene are MNHNS and SASEGT. The CDR3 region is CASSVTASGANVLTF. The CDR3 nucleotides are TGTGCCAGCAGTGTAACAGCCTCTGGGGCCAACGTCCTGACTTTC.

This clonotype was detected only a few times. The V call is TRBV27, the J call TRBJ1-4, with D unresolved. Germline CDR1 reads MNHEY; CDR2 reads SMNVEV (reference sequence). CDR3 size: 12 residues. V was trimmed by 5 bases and J by 8 bases, leaving 9 bases between them. CDR3 sequence reads: CASSLLGEKLFF. DNA of the CDR3: TGTGCCAGCAGTCTGCTGGGGGAAAAACTGTTTTTT.

This clonotype was seen more than once but under ten times. J is TRBJ2-1 and V is TRBV7-2; possibly TRBD2 for D (5 bases). This CDR3 contains 14 residues. The V gene lost 2 bases and the J gene lost 4 bases, with 9 bases spanning the gap. The germline gives CDR1 SGHTA, CDR2 FQGNSA. CDR3 coding DNA: TGTGCCAGCAGCTTACAACCGGGGTACAATGAGCAGTTCTTC. This sequence encodes CASSLQPGYNEQFF. The variable domain in full, with the rest retrieved from reference TRBV7-2 and TRBJ2-1, is GAGVSQSPSNKVTEKGKDVELRCDPISGHTALYWYRQSLGQGLEFLIYFQGNSAPDKSGLPSDRFSAERTGGSVSTLTIQRTQQEDSAVYLCASSLQPGYNEQFFGPGTRLTVL.